This T cell receptor beta chain was identified during a study of regulatory T cells in long-lasting Graves disease (dated by TCRdb to about 2021). Some background on the complete study: In the newly diagnosed Graves' disease group, patients had been taking antithyroid drugs for less than 3 months. The study was conducted in China and was registered as a clinical trial. This study used TCR sequencing and RNA sequencing of peripheral blood to compare persistent Graves' disease patients against newly diagnosed Graves' disease patients. TCR sequencing covered roughly 13 persistent and approximately 20 newly diagnosed Graves' disease patients, 33 samples in total. What the work shows at the level of the full study, not this receptor alone: Only peripheral blood was studied, because thyroid tissue, the primary lesion, was inaccessible. Persistent Graves' disease patients showed lower TCR Shannon entropy and fewer highly expanded clones than newly diagnosed patients, suggesting clonal expansion. Preferential use of TRBV28, TRBJ1-2 and TRBJ2-5 was observed in persistent disease, whereas TRBV20-1 and TRBJ2-1 were favored in newly diagnosed disease. As a limitation, the authors acknowledged that the small sample size may reduce accuracy. Patients with persistent disease shared more public clonotypes (fewer than 3,000) than newly diagnosed patients did (nearly 1,000). Only the TCR beta chain was sequenced and analyzed.

This clonotype occurred a few times. Its binding antigen is unknown. Base qualities were left out, and no much larger clone turns up one base away. This specimen's time point label, interpreted: newly diagnosed GD, antithyroid drugs for less than 3 months. For both TCR sequencing and RNA sequencing, RNA was extracted from PBMCs using TRIzol. Graves' disease was diagnosed according to American Thyroid Association guidelines. Recruitment of patients was carried out at an endocrinology department in Xi'an, China. Each patient gave 7.5 to 10 milliliters of peripheral blood, collected in an EDTA anticoagulant tube. PBMCs were isolated by Ficoll Paque Plus density gradient separation without further T cell sorting. RNA quality was checked with an Agilent 2100 Bioanalyzer and agarose gel, and concentration with a NanoDrop 2000. Including the terminal cysteine and phenylalanine, the CDR3 comprises 17 residues. The kept DNA is CDR3 alone, 51 bases in frame from the first base. CDR1 and CDR2 (MGHRA, YSYEKL) derive from the germline V gene. Trimming leaves V shorter by 1 base and J shorter by 5 bases, with the junction holding 7 bases beyond the gene matches.

The protocol used for the library was multiplex PCR. Sequencing was performed on an Illumina HiSeq 4000. TCR beta libraries were built with iRepertoire HTBI primers and Arm-PCR amplification of CDR3 regions. Before sequencing, the PCR products went through gel purification. Concerning the study's data processing: Across samples, fewer than 70 TRBV and 13 to 15 TRBJ segments were identified and used for gene usage analysis of CDR3 amino acid clonotypes. Filtered high-quality paired reads were merged into contigs using COPE and FqMerger. BLAST was used to align contigs to the IMGT TRBV, TRBD and TRBJ reference genes, and CDR3 was defined following IMGT. Clonotypes above 0.1% frequency were classified as highly expanded clones. Repertoire diversity was measured by Shannon entropy, and V-J evenness by the Gini coefficient. Public clonotypes were defined as clonotypes shared by more than one individual. TCRdb itself trimmed the public reads at Q25 with fastp, ran MiXCR and retained productive beta chains. When rows share a CDR3 protein, they turn into one entry using the most common DNA and genes. The V and J calls were determined by TCRdb, not by the authors. Present in this sample are 530,000 or so distinct CDR3 sequences, about 16% of which were seen just once. The top ten clonotypes cover approximately 12% of the sample.

These data were likewise used in another study, on T cells in Graves' hyperthyroidism and ophthalmopathy. As that second paper reports: A patient counted as having stable Graves' hyperthyroidism if no progression to ophthalmopathy occurred over 18 months of follow-up. Hyperthyroidism patients were aged 18 to 65 years and newly diagnosed, with disease duration of less than 2 months. Exclusion was applied to patients with uncontrolled infections, other autoimmune diseases, pregnancy or lactation. Clinical symptoms, serum thyroxine and TRAb, thyroid ultrasound, and orbital computed tomography formed the basis for the diagnoses. The first round of RT-PCR for the TCR CDR3 was performed with the HTBI primer set and the Qiagen OneStep RT-PCR kit. Most expanded thyroid clonotypes (frequency above 0.001) were also found in blood, which suggests that blood repertoires may mirror thyroid immune responses. In cross-validation, a model built on a 13 V-J signature told ophthalmopathy apart from stable hyperthyroidism with 85% to 90% sensitivity and approximately 81% specificity, and in testing the same model reached 80%/75%. In validation, the model predicted progression to ophthalmopathy with 65% to 71% sensitivity and approximately 72% specificity, a median of about 6.7 months before onset. To identify distinguishing TCR V-J signatures, a discovery cohort of 100 or so patients was used, comprising 40 to 45 with Graves' ophthalmopathy and 55 to 65 with stable Graves' hyperthyroidism. An independent validation cohort of under 20 hyperthyroidism patients and some 15 patients who later progressed to ophthalmopathy tested prospective prediction of ophthalmopathy. The roughly 100 discovery patients were randomly split 7:3 into training and test sets. Thyroid tissue and blood T-cell repertoires from several Graves' hyperthyroidism patients were also compared in the study. Following sampling, methimazole starting at 30 mg daily was given to hyperthyroidism patients, and high-dose intravenous methylprednisolone was given to ophthalmopathy patients. A second multiplex PCR round built the libraries, followed by size selection and purification. Libraries were sequenced paired-end with 100 bp reads on an Illumina HiSeq2000. Raw data were processed with SOAPnuke, discarding reads with adapters, uncalled bases, mean Phred below 15, or no exact constant-primer or identifier match. COPE v1.2.5 was used to merge high-quality paired reads, and clonotypes were defined as unique nucleotide sequences. MiTCR v1.1 was used to align clonotypes to the IMGT TRBV, TRBD and TRBJ reference segments. Only V-J combinations with frequency above 0.0001, covering 99.2% of repertoires, were analysed. The TCS score was defined as F50 (clonal expansion) divided by E x V (chaos), with BLOSUM62-based TCRdist calculated between CDR3 peptides within each V-J. Welch's t-statistics and random forest reduced fewer than 600 V-J features to 10 to 15, which were used in a naive Bayes classifier (R e1071). No statistical method was used to set the sample size in advance, and investigators knew the group allocation. The paper describes TCR Vbeta CDR3 sequencing of 130 to 150 peripheral blood samples, made up of 43 ophthalmopathy patients, roughly 75 hyperthyroidism patients and 17 progressor patients.

Recombination connected TRBV4-1 to TRBJ2-5; 13 central bases correspond to TRBD2. This clonotype was sampled from a man aged 18 to 30 with Graves disease. Donor details come from another sample of the same person, matched by shared clones. Sequenced here: peripheral blood mononuclear cells (PBMCs), sampled at new diagnosis, from a patient treated with antithyroid drugs. This receptor carries the CDR3 CASSQGTSGRGEETQYF. The sequenced DNA is TGCGCCAGCAGCCAAGGGACTAGCGGGAGAGGAGAGGAGACCCAGTACTTC.